This T cell receptor (beta chain) was documented in a study of Graves' ophthalmopathy and Graves' hyperthyroidism. The table lists this clonotype with a few counts. Its antigen is currently unknown. Study-level results: Ophthalmopathy cases were distinguished from stable hyperthyroidism by a 13-signature model, reaching around 88% sensitivity and around 83% specificity. The model reached 70.59% sensitivity and roughly 76% specificity for predicting ophthalmopathy progression.

The CDR3 is made up of 14 amino acids. The germline CDR1 and CDR2 sequences are DFQATT and SNEGSKA (reference sequence). The V segment lost 2 bases and the J segment 5 bases; nucleotides outside the gene matches: 6. Amplification targeted the TCR beta CDR3 regions, with RNA transcripts as the source material. RT-PCR was first run with HTBI primers, then multiplex PCR in a second round. MiXCR, applied by TCRdb to the multiplex PCR reads, yields one record per CDR3 protein. Seen here are 200,000 to 250,000 distinct CDR3 sequences, roughly a fifth observed once, and the top ten hold 43%. The chain has TRBV20-1 and TRBJ2-5, with TRBD2 identical over 9 bases. Sequencing was carried out using peripheral blood. The clonotype originates from a woman aged 50 to 60 with Graves' ophthalmopathy. CDR3 nucleotide sequence: TGCAGTGCTAGAATCGGACTAGCGCTGGAGACCCAGTACTTC. Residues: CSARIGLALETQYF.